The 29 T cell receptor beta chains listed next were all sequenced from one sample in a study of blood T cell repertoires in COVID-19. Some clones are missing from TCRdb's copy, which holds only in-frame ones; the method was immunoSEQ multiplex PCR. This sample has a few hundred thousand clones; around 86% occur once, and the top ten carry around 3%. The sequenced sample was peripheral blood. The receptors stem from a woman in her twenties or thirties with active or convalescent COVID-19.

The V gene is TRBV4-2, the J gene TRBJ2-5; possibly TRBD2 for D (5 bases). This CDR3 has 15 residues. The V gene lost 4 bases and the J gene lost 5 bases, with 17 bases spanning the gap. CDR1 is LGHNA and CDR2 is YNFKEQ in the germline V gene. The CDR3 protein is CASSLHSTTGETQYF. DNA of the CDR3: TGTGCCAGCAGCCTACACTCAACCACGGGGGAGACCCAGTACTTC.

The V and J genes are TRBV5-4 and TRBJ1-5, with 9 bases aligning to TRBD1. Germline V gives CDR1 SGHNT, CDR2 YYREEE (reference sequence). The CDR3 extends over 13 amino acids. V lost 0 bases to trimming and J lost 9 bases; unmatched junction nucleotides: 1. The chain's CDR3 is CASSLDRGPPQHF. CDR3 nucleotide sequence: TGTGCCAGCAGCTTGGACAGGGGGCCGCCCCAGCATTTT.

The chain employs TRBV7-9 and TRBJ2-7; no reliable D call. The CDR3 extends over 13 amino acids. The V gene lost 0 bases and the J gene lost 4 bases, with 7 bases spanning the gap. Germline CDR1 SEHNR, CDR2 FQNEAQ (reference sequence). DNA for the CDR3: TGTGCCAGCAGCTTAGCCTCCAGTTACGAGCAGTACTTC. Translated: CASSLASSYEQYF.

The chain has TRBV6-5 and TRBJ2-7; maybe TRBD2 (7 bases). V lost 0 bases, J lost 8 bases, and 17 bases lay in between. The CDR3 totals 15 residues. CDR1 and CDR2 (germline): MNHEY, SVGAGI. The CDR3 DNA reads as TGTGCCAGCAGTTACTCGTGGAGGGGGGGATTACAGCAGTACTTC. Its protein product is CASSYSWRGGLQQYF.

The V gene is TRBV7-2, the J gene TRBJ1-1; the D gene is possibly TRBD1 (6 bases). Germline CDR1 is SGHTA and CDR2 is FQGNSA. Trimming removed 4 bases from V and 5 bases from J, with 20 bases in between. CDR3 length: 16 amino acids. CDR3: CASSSNTGQSLTEAFF. The CDR3 nucleotides are TGTGCCAGCAGCTCTAACACCGGACAGTCGCTTACTGAAGCTTTCTTT.

This clone turned up a few times. The gene calls are TRBV5-1 and TRBJ2-7; 7 nucleotides align to TRBD1. V trimming: 4 bases; J trimming: 6 bases; junction bases outside the gene matches: 4. The CDR3 length is 12 residues. The germline gives CDR1 SGHRS, CDR2 YFSETQ. The CDR3 protein is CASSVHRGEQYF. The CDR3 DNA is TGCGCCAGCAGCGTTCACAGGGGCGAGCAGTACTTC. The variable domain in full, completed from reference TRBV5-1 and TRBJ2-7, reads KAGVTQTPRYLIKTRGQQVTLSCSPISGHRSVSWYQQTPGQGLQFLFEYFSETQRNKGNFPGRFSGRQFSNSRSEMNVSTLELGDSALYLCASSVHRGEQYFGPGTRLTVT.

The CDR3, as DNA: TGTGCCAGCACCTCCCTTTGGGGGCAGGGGGGTAGCTCCTACGAGCAGTACTTC. Its protein is CASTSLWGQGGSSYEQYF. The V and J genes are TRBV27 and TRBJ2-7, with D maybe TRBD1 (7 bases). The V gene's germline CDR1 is MNHEY and CDR2 SMNVEV (reference sequence). The CDR3 extends over 18 amino acids. V lost 7 bases to trimming and J lost 0 bases, with 25 bases between them.

This sequence joins TRBV30 and TRBJ1-5; D uncertain. Between the trimmed V and J ends, which lost 2 bases and 0 bases, there was a span of 8 bases. CDR3 length equals 14 residues. Germline values: CDR1 GTSNPN, CDR2 SVGIG (reference sequence). DNA for the CDR3: TGTGCCTGGAGTTTACTGAATAGCAATCAGCCCCAGCATTTT. This gives the protein CAWSLLNSNQPQHF. Complete variable domain (other parts from reference TRBV30 and TRBJ1-5): SQTIHQWPATLVQPVGSPLSLECTVEGTSNPNLYWYRQAAGRGLQLLFYSVGIGQISSEVPQNLSASRPQDRQFILSSKKLLLSDSGFYLCAWSLLNSNQPQHFGDGTRLSIL.

This chain uses TRBV14 with TRBJ2-1; a weak D match, TRBD2 (7 bases). Trimming removed 2 bases at V and 4 bases at J, with 15 bases between. CDR1 SGHDN and CDR2 FVKESK come from the germline V gene. The CDR3 is 16 amino acids. The CDR3: CASSQLRGGQYNEQFF. CDR3 sequence (DNA): TGTGCCAGCAGCCAACTAAGGGGGGGGCAGTACAATGAGCAGTTCTTC. Variable domain in full (rest from reference TRBV14 and TRBJ2-1): EAGVTQFPSHSVIEKGQTVTLRCDPISGHDNLYWYRRVMGKEIKFLLHFVKESKQDESGMPNNRFLAERTGGTYSTLKVQPAELEDSGVYFCASSQLRGGQYNEQFFGPGTRLTVL.

The rearrangement joins TRBV18 to TRBJ1-6; D is unresolved. Per the germline V gene, CDR1 is KGHSH and CDR2 is LQKENI. V dropped 3 bases and J dropped 0 bases, with 6 bases sitting between them. The CDR3 contains 15 residues. The CDR3 reads CASSPEHSYNSPLHF. CDR3 DNA sequence: TGTGCCAGCTCACCGGAGCACTCCTATAATTCACCCCTCCACTTT.

The chain has TRBV6-5 and TRBJ2-1, with D possibly matching TRBD1 (6 bases). This CDR3 is built from 11 residues. CDR1 and CDR2 (germline): MNHEY, SVGAGI. Trimming took off 9 bases at V and 5 bases at J, with 8 bases between the two ends. CDR3 in amino acids: CASQGHNEQFF. The CDR3 DNA follows: TGTGCCAGTCAGGGGCACAATGAGCAGTTCTTC.

This clone was seen only once. This chain links TRBV7-2 with TRBJ1-1, with D possibly TRBD1 on 5 matching bases. With 4 bases removed from V and 3 bases from J, the gap between germline ends came to 12 bases. From germline, CDR1 is SGHTA and CDR2 FQGNSA. This CDR3 contains 14 residues. The CDR3 loop reads CASSSRPGDTEAFF. The CDR3, as DNA: TGTGCCAGCAGCTCCCGACCGGGGGACACTGAAGCTTTCTTT.

This clone was found once. V is TRBV18 and J is TRBJ2-1, with 12 bases identical to TRBD1. The CDR3 extends over 16 amino acids. Germline assignment: CDR1 KGHSH and CDR2 LQKENI. V was clipped by 3 bases and J by 7 bases; unmatched bases: 7. This CDR3 is CASSPRGQGAQNEQFF. The CDR3 DNA follows: TGTGCCAGCTCACCCCGGGGACAGGGGGCGCAGAATGAGCAGTTCTTC. The variable domain in full, with the rest retrieved from reference TRBV18 and TRBJ2-1, is NAGVMQNPRHLVRRRGQEARLRCSPMKGHSHVYWYRQLPEEGLKFMVYLQKENIIDESGMPKERFSAEFPKEGPSILRIQQVVRGDSAAYFCASSPRGQGAQNEQFFGPGTRLTVL.

The rearrangement uses TRBV9 and TRBJ2-1, with 7 bases matching TRBD1. The V gene end was trimmed by 1 base and the J gene end by 2 bases; junction bases not matched to a gene: 6. Germline V gives CDR1 SGDLS, CDR2 YYNGEE. CDR3 length: 16 residues. CDR3 loop: CASSVSGTGAYNEQFF. The CDR3 nucleotides read TGTGCCAGCAGCGTATCCGGCACAGGGGCCTACAATGAGCAGTTCTTC. The full variable domain, completed using reference TRBV9 and TRBJ2-1, is DSGVTQTPKHLITATGQRVTLRCSPRSGDLSVYWYQQSLDQGLQFLIQYYNGEERAKGNILERFSAQQFPDLHSELNLSSLELGDSALYFCASSVSGTGAYNEQFFGPGTRLTVL.

The CDR3 sequence is CATSPGTGGPNTEAFF. The CDR3 bases are TGTGCCACCTCCCCGGGTACAGGGGGCCCGAACACTGAAGCTTTCTTT. The V gene is TRBV19, the J gene TRBJ1-1, with 9 bases matching TRBD1. Germline V gene lookup returns CDR1 LNHDA and CDR2 SQIVND (reference sequence). CDR3 size: 16 residues. V gave up 10 bases and J gave up 1 base; unmatched junction bases: 13.

Only a few counts were recorded for this clone. The chain recombines TRBV7-2 with TRBJ2-7; the match to TRBD2 covers 10 bases. The germline CDR1 and CDR2 sequences are SGHTA and FQGNSA. The CDR3 runs to 13 residues. Losses at the gene ends were 5 bases for V and 7 bases for J; bases not matched to a gene: 5. The CDR3: CASSTIAGGEQYF. The CDR3 DNA follows: TGTGCCAGCAGCACCATAGCGGGGGGTGAGCAGTACTTC. The variable domain in full, with the rest retrieved from reference TRBV7-2 and TRBJ2-7, is GAGVSQSPSNKVTEKGKDVELRCDPISGHTALYWYRQSLGQGLEFLIYFQGNSAPDKSGLPSDRFSAERTGGSVSTLTIQRTQQEDSAVYLCASSTIAGGEQYFGPGTRLTVT.

The chain couples TRBV5-1 to TRBJ1-2, with 7 bases matching TRBD1. CDR3 length: 16 residues. Trimming removed 3 bases from V and 5 bases from J; junction bases left unmatched: 13. CDR1 and CDR2 from the germline V gene are SGHRS and YFSETQ. The CDR3 DNA is TGCGCCAGCAGCTCCCGGACAGGCCCAGGGGGGTATGGCTACACCTTC. This encodes CASSSRTGPGGYGYTF.

This clone was recorded a few times. The J gene is TRBJ2-7, the V gene TRBV19, with D possibly TRBD1 on 5 matching bases. Germline assignment: CDR1 LNHDA and CDR2 SQIVND (reference sequence). V lost 7 bases to trimming and J lost 6 bases, with 16 bases between them. The CDR3 covers 13 residues. CDR3 sequence (DNA): TGTGCCAGTAACGAGGTGGTAGGGGTCGAGCAGTACTTC. Amino acids: CASNEVVGVEQYF.

The CDR3 region is CASSPTGMARNTEAFF. Written as DNA, the CDR3 is TGCGCCAGCAGCCCAACGGGGATGGCCAGGAACACTGAAGCTTTCTTT. This chain connects TRBV5-1 to TRBJ1-1; D not resolved. The germline V and J ends were trimmed by 4 bases and 1 base, with 17 bases remaining between them. The germline V gene has CDR1 SGHRS and CDR2 YFSETQ. This CDR3 spans 16 amino acids.

The rearrangement uses TRBV6-5 and TRBJ2-7, with TRBD2 identical over 8 bases. Germline CDR1 reads MNHEY; CDR2 reads SVGAGI. The CDR3 contains 14 residues. V shed 6 bases, J shed 6 bases, and the junction held 10 bases outside the gene matches. The CDR3 coding sequence is TGTGCCAGCAGGCCGGGGGGGGTAATCGCCGAGCAGTACTTC. Encoded protein: CASRPGGVIAEQYF.

V is TRBV7-8 and J is TRBJ1-1; 7 positions match TRBD1. V trimming: 5 bases; J trimming: 5 bases; junction bases outside the gene matches: 5. The CDR3 consists of 13 residues. Germline values: CDR1 SGHVS, CDR2 FQNEAQ. The CDR3 region is CASSIDRVTEAFF. Written as DNA, the CDR3 is TGTGCCAGCAGCATTGACAGGGTTACTGAAGCTTTCTTT.

This chain uses TRBV5-1 with TRBJ2-5, with 8 bases that match TRBD1. J gave up 2 bases and V 0 bases, and 0 bases lay outside the gene matches. This CDR3 is 14 amino acids long. Germline V lookup: CDR1 SGHRS, CDR2 YFSETQ. CDR3 DNA: TGCGCCAGCAGCTTGGGGACAGGGCAAGAGACCCAGTACTTC. This codes for CASSLGTGQETQYF.

The chain recombines TRBV6-5 with TRBJ1-1; 8 bases are shared with TRBD1. With V trimmed by 8 bases and J by 0 bases, 2 bases remained unmatched. Germline-derived CDR1 and CDR2 are MNHEY and SVGAGI. The CDR3 loop spans 13 amino acids. CDR3 sequence: CASWTGLNTEAFF. The CDR3 nucleotides read TGTGCCAGCTGGACAGGGCTGAACACTGAAGCTTTCTTT.

The chain carries TRBV14 and TRBJ1-4; D is perhaps TRBD1 (6 bases). The V and J ends lost 4 bases and 7 bases respectively, with 16 bases between them. The CDR3 has 15 residues. Germline CDR1 SGHDN, CDR2 FVKESK. The DNA of the CDR3 is TGTGCCAGCAGCCGAAGCGGACAGAGATTTGAAAAACTGTTTTTT. Its protein product is CASSRSGQRFEKLFF.

Only one count was recorded for this clone. The chain employs TRBV3-1 (or the pseudogene TRBV3-2) and TRBJ2-3, with D perhaps TRBD1 (6 bases). Trimming removed 4 bases from V and 7 bases from J, with 15 bases in between. The CDR3 contains 14 residues. The germline gives CDR1 LGHDT, CDR2 YNNKEL (reference sequence). This CDR3 reads CASSPIGGSNTQYF. The CDR3 DNA sequence: TGTGCCAGCAGCCCAATAGGGGGATCGAATACGCAGTATTTT.

The chain employs TRBV14 and TRBJ1-2, with a weak D call TRBD1 (6 bases). Trimming took 5 bases from V and 7 from J, leaving 14 bases between them. Germline CDR1 and CDR2: SGHDN and FVKESK. This CDR3 has 13 amino acids. For the CDR3, the DNA is TGTGCCAGCAGCGAACAGGGTGTGTTTGGCTACACCTTC. Its protein is CASSEQGVFGYTF.

The chain has TRBV2 and TRBJ1-5; a weak D match, TRBD1 (6 bases). Germline V gene sequence: CDR1 SNHLY, CDR2 FYNNEI. V lost 8 bases, J lost 0 bases, and 11 bases lay in between. This CDR3 has 14 amino acids. CDR3 nucleotide sequence: TGTGCCAGCTCCGGGACATATAGCAATCAGCCCCAGCATTTT. Its translation: CASSGTYSNQPQHF.

CDR3 coding DNA: TGTGCCGCTCGGACAACAAGCACAGATACGCAGTATTTT. As protein: CAARTTSTDTQYF. V is TRBV28 and J is TRBJ2-3, with a possible D match to TRBD1 (5 bases). V shed 11 bases and J shed 0 bases, with 12 bases lying between them. Per germline, CDR1 MDHEN and CDR2 SYDVKM. This CDR3 has 13 residues.

The rearrangement uses TRBV28 and TRBJ2-1; perhaps TRBD1 as D (7 bases). The CDR3 is 15 amino acids. The germline V gene encodes CDR1 MDHEN and CDR2 SYDVKM. Trimming shortened V by 6 bases and J by 3 bases, and 15 bases separated the two germline ends. The CDR3 sequence: CASRARGALYNEQFF. DNA for the CDR3: TGTGCCAGCAGAGCCAGGGGGGCCCTCTACAATGAGCAGTTCTTC. Based on the CDR3 plus reference TRBV28 and TRBJ2-1, the full variable domain is DVKVTQSSRYLVKRTGEKVFLECVQDMDHENMFWYRQDPGLGLRLIYFSYDVKMKEKGDIPEGYSVSREKKERFSLILESASTNQTSMYLCASRARGALYNEQFFGPGTRLTVL.